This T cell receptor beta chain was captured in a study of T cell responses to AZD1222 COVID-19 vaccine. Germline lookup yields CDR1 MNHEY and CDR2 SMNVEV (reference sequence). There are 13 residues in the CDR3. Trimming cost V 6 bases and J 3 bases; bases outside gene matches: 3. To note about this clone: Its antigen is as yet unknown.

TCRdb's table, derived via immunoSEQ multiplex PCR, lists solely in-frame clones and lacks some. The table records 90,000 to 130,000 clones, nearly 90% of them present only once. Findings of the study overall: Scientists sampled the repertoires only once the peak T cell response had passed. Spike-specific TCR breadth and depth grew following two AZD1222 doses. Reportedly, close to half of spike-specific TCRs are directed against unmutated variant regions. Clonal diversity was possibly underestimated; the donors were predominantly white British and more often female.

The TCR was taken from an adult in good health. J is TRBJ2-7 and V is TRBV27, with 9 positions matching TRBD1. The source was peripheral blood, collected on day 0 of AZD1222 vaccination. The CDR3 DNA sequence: TGTGCCAGCAGGCGGACAGGGGTCTACGAGCAGTACTTC. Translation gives CASRRTGVYEQYF.